This TCR beta chain was documented in a study of type 1 and type 2 diabetes patients. The wider study: CD4+ or CD8+ T cells were positively selected from PBMCs with microbeads.

Notes on the study in general: Type 2 diabetes repertoires were more diverse than type 1 diabetes repertoires. Age and gender were not matched between study groups, possibly biasing interpretation.

This clonotype occurred many times. Its matching antigen is unknown. PCR was run on genomic DNA. The TCR beta CDR3 region was amplified using 30 forward and 13 reverse primers. TCRdb fed the multiplex PCR reads into MiXCR, producing one record per CDR3 protein. There are 250,000 or so distinct CDR3 sequences in the sample; more than 45% occur only once, and approximately 15% lies in the top ten. CDR1 SGHRS and CDR2 YFSETQ come from the germline V gene. The ends lost 1 base at V and 3 bases at J; junction bases unmatched: 4. The CDR3 length is 17 residues. Roughly 10 milliliters of peripheral blood were drawn from each donor.

The chain links TRBV5-1 to TRBJ2-6; TRBD2 aligns across 10 bases. This clonotype originated in a man aged 18 to 35 with type 2 diabetes. The sample was peripheral blood mononuclear cells (PBMCs). The CDR3 sequence is CASSLTLAGDGANVLTF. The CDR3 nucleotides read TGCGCCAGCAGCTTGACCCTAGCGGGAGATGGGGCCAACGTCCTGACTTTC.